The text below deals with one TCR beta chain. Its matching antigen is unknown. Germline V gene data show CDR1 as LNHDA and CDR2 as SQIVND (reference sequence). Trimming stripped 4 bases from V and 0 bases from J, with 10 bases between. There are 15 residues in the CDR3. The data derive from a study of T-cell reconstitution after alpha-beta-depleted transplantation in children. Study-wide findings and caveats: About two months after transplant, alpha-beta T cells reportedly came from several hundred expanded graft clones. It was newly produced T cells that mostly accounted for T-cell counts and diversity one year after transplant.

Unique molecular identifiers featured in how the TCRbeta library was prepared. A single record per CDR3 protein comes from TCRdb applying MiXCR to the PCR reads. In the table there are 530,000 or so distinct CDR3 sequences, 25% to 30% of which are singletons. The receptor comes from a boy younger than two with Wiskott-Aldrich syndrome, due to receive a stem cell transplant. The sample in question was PBMCs, obtained before TCRalphabeta/CD19-depleted stem cell transplant. This rearrangement joins TRBV19 to TRBJ2-1; possibly TRBD1 for D (6 bases). The CDR3 DNA is TGTGCCAGTAGTACTGGCAGGGGCTCCTACAATGAGCAGTTCTTC. Translation gives CASSTGRGSYNEQFF.